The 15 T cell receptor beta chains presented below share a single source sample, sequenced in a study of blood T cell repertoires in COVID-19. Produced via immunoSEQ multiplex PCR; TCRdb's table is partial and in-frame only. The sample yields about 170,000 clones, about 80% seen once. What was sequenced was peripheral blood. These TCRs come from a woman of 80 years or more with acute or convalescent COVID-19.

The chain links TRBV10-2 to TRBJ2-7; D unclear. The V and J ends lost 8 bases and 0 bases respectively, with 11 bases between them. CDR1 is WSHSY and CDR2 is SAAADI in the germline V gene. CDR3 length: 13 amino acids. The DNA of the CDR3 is TGCGCCAGCTTTGGTGACAACTCCTACGAGCAGTACTTC. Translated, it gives CASFGDNSYEQYF.

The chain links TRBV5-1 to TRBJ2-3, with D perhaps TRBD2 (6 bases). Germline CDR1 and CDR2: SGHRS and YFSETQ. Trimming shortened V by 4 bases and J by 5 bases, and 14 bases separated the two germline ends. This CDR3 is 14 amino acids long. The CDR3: CASSRDEAGDTQYF. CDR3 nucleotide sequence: TGCGCCAGCAGCCGGGACGAAGCGGGAGATACGCAGTATTTT.

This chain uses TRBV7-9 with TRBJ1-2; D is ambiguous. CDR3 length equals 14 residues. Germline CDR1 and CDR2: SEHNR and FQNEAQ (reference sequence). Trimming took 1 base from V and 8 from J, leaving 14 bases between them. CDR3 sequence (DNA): TGTGCCAGCAGCTTAGTCTCCGGGAAGATCGGCTACACCTTC. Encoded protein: CASSLVSGKIGYTF.

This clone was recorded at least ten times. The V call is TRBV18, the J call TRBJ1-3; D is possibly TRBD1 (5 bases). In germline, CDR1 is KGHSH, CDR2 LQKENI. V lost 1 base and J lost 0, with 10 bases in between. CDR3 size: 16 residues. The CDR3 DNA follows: TGTGCCAGCTCACCACAGGGAAGGGGCTCTGGAAACACCATATATTTT. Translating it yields CASSPQGRGSGNTIYF.

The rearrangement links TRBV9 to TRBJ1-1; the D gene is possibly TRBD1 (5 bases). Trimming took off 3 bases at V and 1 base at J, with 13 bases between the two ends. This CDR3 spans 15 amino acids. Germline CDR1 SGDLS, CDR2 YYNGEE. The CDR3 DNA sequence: TGTGCCAGCAGCGCAGACAGATTTTCGAACACTGAAGCTTTCTTT. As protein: CASSADRFSNTEAFF. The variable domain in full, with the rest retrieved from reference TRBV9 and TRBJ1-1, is DSGVTQTPKHLITATGQRVTLRCSPRSGDLSVYWYQQSLDQGLQFLIQYYNGEERAKGNILERFSAQQFPDLHSELNLSSLELGDSALYFCASSADRFSNTEAFFGQGTRLTVV.

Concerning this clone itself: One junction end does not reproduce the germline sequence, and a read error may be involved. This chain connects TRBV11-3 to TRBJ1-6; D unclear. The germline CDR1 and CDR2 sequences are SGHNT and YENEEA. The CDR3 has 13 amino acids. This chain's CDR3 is CASIRLYISPLHF. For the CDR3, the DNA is TGTGCCAGCATCCGTCTTTATATTTCACCCCTCCACTTT. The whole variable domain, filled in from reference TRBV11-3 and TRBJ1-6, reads EAGVVQSPRYKIIEKKQPVAFWCNPISGHNTLYWYLQNLGQGPELLIRYENEEAVDDSQLPKDRFSAERLKGVDSTLKIQPAELGDSAVYLCASIRLYISPLHFGNGTRLTVT.

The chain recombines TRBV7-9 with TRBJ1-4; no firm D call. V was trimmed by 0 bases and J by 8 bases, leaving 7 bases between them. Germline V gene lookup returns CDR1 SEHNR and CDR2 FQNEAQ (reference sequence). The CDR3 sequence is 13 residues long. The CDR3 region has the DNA TGTGCCAGCAGCTTAGCCAGCGGGGAAAAACTGTTTTTT. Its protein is CASSLASGEKLFF. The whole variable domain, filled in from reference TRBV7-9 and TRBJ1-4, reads DTGVSQNPRHKITKRGQNVTFRCDPISEHNRLYWYRQTLGQGPEFLTYFQNEAQLEKSRLLSDRFSAERPKGSFSTLEIQRTEQGDSAMYLCASSLASGEKLFFGSGTQLSVL.

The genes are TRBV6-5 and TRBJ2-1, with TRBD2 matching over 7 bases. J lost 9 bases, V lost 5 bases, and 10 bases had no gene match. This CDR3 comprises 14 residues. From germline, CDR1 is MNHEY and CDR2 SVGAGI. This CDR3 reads CASSMRGSGSEQFF. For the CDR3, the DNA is TGTGCCAGCAGTATGCGCGGGAGTGGATCTGAGCAGTTCTTC.

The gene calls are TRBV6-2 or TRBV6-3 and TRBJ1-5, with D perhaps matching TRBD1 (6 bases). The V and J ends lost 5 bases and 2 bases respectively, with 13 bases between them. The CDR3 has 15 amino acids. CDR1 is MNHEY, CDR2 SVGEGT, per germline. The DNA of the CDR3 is TGTGCCAGCAGTCCCAGGGGAATTGGCAATCAGCCCCAGCATTTT. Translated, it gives CASSPRGIGNQPQHF.

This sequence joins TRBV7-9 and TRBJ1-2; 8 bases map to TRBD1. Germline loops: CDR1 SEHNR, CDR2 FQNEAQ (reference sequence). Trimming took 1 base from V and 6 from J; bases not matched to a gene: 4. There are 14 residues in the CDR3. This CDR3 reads CASSLGMTGDGYTF. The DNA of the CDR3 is TGTGCCAGCAGCTTAGGAATGACAGGGGATGGCTACACCTTC.

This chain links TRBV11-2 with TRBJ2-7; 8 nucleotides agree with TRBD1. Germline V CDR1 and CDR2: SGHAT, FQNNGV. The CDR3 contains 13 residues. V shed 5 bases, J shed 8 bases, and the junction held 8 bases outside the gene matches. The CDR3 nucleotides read TGTGCCAGCAGCACGGAACAGGGGGTCAAGCAGTACTTC. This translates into CASSTEQGVKQYF.

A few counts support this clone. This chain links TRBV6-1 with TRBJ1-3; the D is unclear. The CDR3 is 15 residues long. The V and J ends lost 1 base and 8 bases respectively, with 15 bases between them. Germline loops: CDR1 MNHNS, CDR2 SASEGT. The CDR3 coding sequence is TGTGCCAGCAGTGAAGATAGGTTATACAGCCACACCATATATTTT. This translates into CASSEDRLYSHTIYF.

CDR3 loop: CASSPRSGSLSYNEQFF. Here the CDR3 DNA reads TGTGCCAGCAGCCCCCGTAGCGGGAGTCTATCCTACAATGAGCAGTTCTTC. This sequence joins TRBV6-2 or TRBV6-3 and TRBJ2-1; 9 bases align to TRBD2. V dropped 6 bases and J dropped 1; count of bases not matched to a gene: 10. CDR1 is MNHEY, CDR2 SVGEGT, per germline. CDR3 length: 17 residues.

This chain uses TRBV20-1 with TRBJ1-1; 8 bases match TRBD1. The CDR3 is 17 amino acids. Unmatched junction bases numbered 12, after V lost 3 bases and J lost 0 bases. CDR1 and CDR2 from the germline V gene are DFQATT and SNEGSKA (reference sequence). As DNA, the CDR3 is TGCAGTGCTAGTCGACTCGAATGGACAGGGATGAACACTGAAGCTTTCTTT. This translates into CSASRLEWTGMNTEAFF.

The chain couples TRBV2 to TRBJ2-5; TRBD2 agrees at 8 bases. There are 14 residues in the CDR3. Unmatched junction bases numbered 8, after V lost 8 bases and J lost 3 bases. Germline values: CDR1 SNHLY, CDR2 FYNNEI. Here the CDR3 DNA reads TGTGCCAGCGACCGGGGGGGTTGGGAAGAGACCCAGTACTTC. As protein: CASDRGGWEETQYF.